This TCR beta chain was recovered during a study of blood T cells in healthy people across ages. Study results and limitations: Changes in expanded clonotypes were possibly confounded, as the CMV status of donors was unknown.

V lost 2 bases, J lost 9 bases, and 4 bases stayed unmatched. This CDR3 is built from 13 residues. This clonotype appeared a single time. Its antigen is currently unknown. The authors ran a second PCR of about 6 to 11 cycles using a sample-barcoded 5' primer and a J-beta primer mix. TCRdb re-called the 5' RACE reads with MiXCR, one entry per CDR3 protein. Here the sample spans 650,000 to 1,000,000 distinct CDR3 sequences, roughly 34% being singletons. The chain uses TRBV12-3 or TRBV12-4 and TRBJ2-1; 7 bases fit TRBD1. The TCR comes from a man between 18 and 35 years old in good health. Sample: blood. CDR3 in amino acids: CASSLIQGSEQFF. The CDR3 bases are TGTGCCAGCAGTTTAATACAGGGGAGTGAGCAGTTCTTC.